This TCR beta chain came from a study of T cells in narcolepsy. The assay was immunoSEQ multiplex PCR, and TCRdb's table has in-frame clones only and misses some. Of tens of thousands of clones in the sample, roughly 88% are singletons; the top ten hold less than 1.5%. This CDR3 has 12 residues. The V gene lost 5 bases and the J gene lost 10 bases, with 14 bases spanning the gap. The germline V gene encodes CDR1 MNHEY and CDR2 SVGAGI. This chain uses TRBV6-5 with TRBJ1-1; no definite D call. The receptor was derived from a human donor with narcolepsy. The sequencing input was CD45RA- memory CD4+ T cells from PBMCs. CDR3 sequence: CASSPSFGGAFF. The CDR3 region has the DNA TGTGCCAGCAGTCCCTCCTTCGGTGGAGCTTTCTTT.